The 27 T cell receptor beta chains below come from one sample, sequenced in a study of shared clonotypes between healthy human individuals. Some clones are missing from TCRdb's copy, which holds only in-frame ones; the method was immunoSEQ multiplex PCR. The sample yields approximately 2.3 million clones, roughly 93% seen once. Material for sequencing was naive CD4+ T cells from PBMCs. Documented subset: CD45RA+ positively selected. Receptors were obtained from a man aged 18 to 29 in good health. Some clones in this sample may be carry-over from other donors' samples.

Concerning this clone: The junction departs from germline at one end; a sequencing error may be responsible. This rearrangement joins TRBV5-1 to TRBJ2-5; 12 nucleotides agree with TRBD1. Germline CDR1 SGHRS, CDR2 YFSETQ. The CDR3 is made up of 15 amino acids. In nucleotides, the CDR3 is TGCGCCAGCAACCCTGGGACAGGGGGCGAAGAGGCCCAGTACTTC. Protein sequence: CASNPGTGGEEAQYF.

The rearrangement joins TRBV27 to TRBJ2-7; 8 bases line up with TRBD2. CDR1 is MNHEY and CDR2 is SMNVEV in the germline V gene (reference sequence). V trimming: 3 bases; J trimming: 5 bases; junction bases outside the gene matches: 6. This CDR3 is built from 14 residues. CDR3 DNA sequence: TGTGCCAGCAGTTTCCCCGGGAGGGCCAACGAGCAGTACTTC. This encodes CASSFPGRANEQYF.

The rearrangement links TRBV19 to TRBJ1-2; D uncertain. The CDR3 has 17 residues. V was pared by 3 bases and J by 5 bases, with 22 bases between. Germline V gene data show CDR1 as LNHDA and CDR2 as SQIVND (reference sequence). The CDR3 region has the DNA TGTGCCAGTAGTATTTTTCGGTCGAGCGGGGAAGGGTATGGCTACACCTTC. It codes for CASSIFRSSGEGYGYTF.

The DNA of the CDR3 is TGTGCCAGCAGCTTAATGGCCGCTAGCAGCTACAATGAGCAGTTCTTC. It translates to CASSLMAASSYNEQFF. This chain joins TRBV7-3 and TRBJ2-1; D is perhaps TRBD2 (5 bases). Deletions cut 1 base from V and 3 bases from J, with 13 bases between. CDR3 length: 16 amino acids. Germline V gene sequence: CDR1 SGHTA, CDR2 FQGTGA.

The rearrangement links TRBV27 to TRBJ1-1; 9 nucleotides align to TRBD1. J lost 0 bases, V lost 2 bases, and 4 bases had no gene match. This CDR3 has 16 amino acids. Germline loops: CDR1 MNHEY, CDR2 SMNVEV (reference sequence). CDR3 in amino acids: CASSLEGQGVNTEAFF. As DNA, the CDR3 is TGTGCCAGCAGTTTAGAGGGACAGGGCGTGAACACTGAAGCTTTCTTT.

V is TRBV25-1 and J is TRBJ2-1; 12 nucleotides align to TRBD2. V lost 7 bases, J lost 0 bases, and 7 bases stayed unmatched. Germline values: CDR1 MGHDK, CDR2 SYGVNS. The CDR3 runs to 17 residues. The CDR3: CASMGLAGPSSYNEQFF. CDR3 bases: TGTGCCAGCATGGGACTAGCGGGCCCGAGCTCCTACAATGAGCAGTTCTTC.

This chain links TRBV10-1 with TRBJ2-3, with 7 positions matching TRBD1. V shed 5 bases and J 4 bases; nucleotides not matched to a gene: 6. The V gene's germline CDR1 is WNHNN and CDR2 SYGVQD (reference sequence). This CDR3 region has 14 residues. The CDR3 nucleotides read TGCGCCAGCAGTCTACAGGGGATCGCAGATACGCAGTATTTT. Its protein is CASSLQGIADTQYF.

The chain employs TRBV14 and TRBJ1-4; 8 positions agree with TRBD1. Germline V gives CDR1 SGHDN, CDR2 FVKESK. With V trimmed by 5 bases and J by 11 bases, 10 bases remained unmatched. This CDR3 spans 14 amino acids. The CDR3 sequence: CASSLGTGRAKLFF. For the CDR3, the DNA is TGTGCCAGCAGCTTAGGGACAGGCCGTGCTAAACTGTTTTTT.

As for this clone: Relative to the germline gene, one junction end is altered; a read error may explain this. CDR3 sequence: CASSRTHF. As DNA, the CDR3 is TGCGCCAGCAGCCGGACCCATTTC. V gene TRBV5-1 combines with J gene TRBJ2-7; D gene uncertain. The CDR3 runs 8 residues. Germline-derived CDR1 and CDR2 are SGHRS and YFSETQ.

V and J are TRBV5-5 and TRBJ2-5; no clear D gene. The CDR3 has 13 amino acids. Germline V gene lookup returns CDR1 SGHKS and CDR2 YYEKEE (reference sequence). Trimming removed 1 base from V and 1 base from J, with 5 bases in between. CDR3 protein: CASSLLAQETQYF. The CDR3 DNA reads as TGTGCCAGCAGCTTGCTCGCCCAAGAGACCCAGTACTTC.

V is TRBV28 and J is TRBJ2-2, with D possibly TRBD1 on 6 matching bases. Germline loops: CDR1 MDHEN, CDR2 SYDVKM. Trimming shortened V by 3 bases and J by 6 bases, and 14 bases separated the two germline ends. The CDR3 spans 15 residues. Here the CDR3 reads CASSFRSGVPGELFF. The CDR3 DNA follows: TGTGCCAGCAGTTTCAGGTCAGGGGTACCCGGGGAGCTGTTTTTT.

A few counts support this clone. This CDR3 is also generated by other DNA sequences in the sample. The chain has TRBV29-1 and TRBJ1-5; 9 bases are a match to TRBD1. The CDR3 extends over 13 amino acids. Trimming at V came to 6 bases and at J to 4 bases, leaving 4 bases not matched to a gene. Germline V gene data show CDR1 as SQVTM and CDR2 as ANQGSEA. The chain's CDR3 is CSVGGTGNQPQHF. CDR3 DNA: TGCAGCGTGGGGGGGACAGGGAATCAGCCCCAGCATTTT.

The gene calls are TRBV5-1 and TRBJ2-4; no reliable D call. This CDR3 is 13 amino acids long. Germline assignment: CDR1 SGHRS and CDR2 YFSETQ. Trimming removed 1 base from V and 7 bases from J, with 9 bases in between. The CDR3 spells CASSLSGRNIQYF. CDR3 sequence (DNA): TGCGCCAGCAGCTTGTCAGGCCGGAACATTCAGTACTTC.

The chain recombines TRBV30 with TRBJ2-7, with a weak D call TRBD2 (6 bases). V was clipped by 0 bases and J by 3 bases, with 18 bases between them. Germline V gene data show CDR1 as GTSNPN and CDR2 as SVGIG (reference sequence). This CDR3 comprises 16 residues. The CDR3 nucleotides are TGTGCCTGGAGTGTACAATGGGGGAGGAAGGACTACGAGCAGTACTTC. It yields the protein CAWSVQWGRKDYEQYF.

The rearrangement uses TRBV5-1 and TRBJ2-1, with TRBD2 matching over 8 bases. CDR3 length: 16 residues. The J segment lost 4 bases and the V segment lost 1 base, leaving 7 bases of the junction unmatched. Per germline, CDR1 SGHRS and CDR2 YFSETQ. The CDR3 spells CASSLSVREAYNEQFF. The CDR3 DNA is TGCGCCAGCAGCTTGTCGGTGCGGGAGGCATACAATGAGCAGTTCTTC. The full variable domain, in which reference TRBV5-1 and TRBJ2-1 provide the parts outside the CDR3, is KAGVTQTPRYLIKTRGQQVTLSCSPISGHRSVSWYQQTPGQGLQFLFEYFSETQRNKGNFPGRFSGRQFSNSRSEMNVSTLELGDSALYLCASSLSVREAYNEQFFGPGTRLTVL.

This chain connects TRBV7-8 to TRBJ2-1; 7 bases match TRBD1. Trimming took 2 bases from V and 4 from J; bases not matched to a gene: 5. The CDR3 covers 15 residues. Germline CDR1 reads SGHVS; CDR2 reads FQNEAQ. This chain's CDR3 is CASSLQGGWYNEQFF. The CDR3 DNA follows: TGTGCCAGCAGCTTACAAGGGGGCTGGTACAATGAGCAGTTCTTC.

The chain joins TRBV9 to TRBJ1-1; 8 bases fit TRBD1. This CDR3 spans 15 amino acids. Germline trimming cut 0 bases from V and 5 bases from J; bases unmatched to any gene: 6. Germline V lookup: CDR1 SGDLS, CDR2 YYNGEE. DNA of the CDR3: TGTGCCAGCAGCGTAGGTGGCAGGGGGCTGACTGAAGCTTTCTTT. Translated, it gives CASSVGGRGLTEAFF.

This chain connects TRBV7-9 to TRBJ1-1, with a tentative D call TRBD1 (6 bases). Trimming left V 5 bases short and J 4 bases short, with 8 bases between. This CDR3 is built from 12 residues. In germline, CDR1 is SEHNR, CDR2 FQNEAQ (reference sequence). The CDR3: CASSQGTTEAFF. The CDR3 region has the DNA TGTGCCAGCAGCCAGGGGACCACTGAAGCTTTCTTT.

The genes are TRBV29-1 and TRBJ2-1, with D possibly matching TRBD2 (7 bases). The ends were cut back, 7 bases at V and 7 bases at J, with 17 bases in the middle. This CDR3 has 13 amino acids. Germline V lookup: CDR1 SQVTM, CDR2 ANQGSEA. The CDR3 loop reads CSAARGRGNEQFF. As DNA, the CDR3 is TGCAGCGCGGCAAGGGGGAGGGGAAATGAGCAGTTCTTC.

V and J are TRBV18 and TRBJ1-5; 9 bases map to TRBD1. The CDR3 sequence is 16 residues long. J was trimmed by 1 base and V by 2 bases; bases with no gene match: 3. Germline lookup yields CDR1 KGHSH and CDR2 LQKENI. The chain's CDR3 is CASSPGTGWSNQPQHF. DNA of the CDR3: TGTGCCAGCTCACCAGGGACAGGGTGGAGCAATCAGCCCCAGCATTTT.

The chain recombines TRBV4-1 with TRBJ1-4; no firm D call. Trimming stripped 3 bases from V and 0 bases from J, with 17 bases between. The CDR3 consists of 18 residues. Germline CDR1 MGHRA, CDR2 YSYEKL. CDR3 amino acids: CASSHGPPGSATNEKLFF. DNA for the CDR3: TGCGCCAGCAGCCACGGACCCCCCGGCTCCGCAACTAATGAAAAACTGTTTTTT.

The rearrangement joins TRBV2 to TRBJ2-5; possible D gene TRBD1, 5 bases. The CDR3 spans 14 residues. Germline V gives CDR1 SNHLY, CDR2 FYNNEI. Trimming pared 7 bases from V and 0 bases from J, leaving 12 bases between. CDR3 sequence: CASILRAYQETQYF. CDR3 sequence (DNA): TGTGCCAGCATTCTCAGGGCATACCAAGAGACCCAGTACTTC.

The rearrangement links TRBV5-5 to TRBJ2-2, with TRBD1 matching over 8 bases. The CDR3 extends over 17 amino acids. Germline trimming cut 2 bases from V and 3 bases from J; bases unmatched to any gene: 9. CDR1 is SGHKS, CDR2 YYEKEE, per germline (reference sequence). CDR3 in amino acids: CASSFDPDRGHTGELFF. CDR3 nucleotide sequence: TGTGCCAGCAGCTTCGACCCAGACAGGGGACACACCGGGGAGCTGTTTTTT.

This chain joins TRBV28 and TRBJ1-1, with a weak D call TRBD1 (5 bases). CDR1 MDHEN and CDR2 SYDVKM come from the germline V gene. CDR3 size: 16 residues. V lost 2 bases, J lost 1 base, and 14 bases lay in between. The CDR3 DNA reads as TGTGCCAGCAGTTTAGGCTTCCCCAGGGCGAACACTGAAGCTTTCTTT. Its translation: CASSLGFPRANTEAFF.

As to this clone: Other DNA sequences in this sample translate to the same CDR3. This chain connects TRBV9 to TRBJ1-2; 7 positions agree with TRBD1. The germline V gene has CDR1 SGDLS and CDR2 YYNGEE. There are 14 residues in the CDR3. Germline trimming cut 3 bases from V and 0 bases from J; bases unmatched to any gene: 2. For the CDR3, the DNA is TGTGCCAGCAGCGCGGGGACAGCTAACTATGGCTACACCTTC. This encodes CASSAGTANYGYTF. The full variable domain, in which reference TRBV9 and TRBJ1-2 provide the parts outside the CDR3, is DSGVTQTPKHLITATGQRVTLRCSPRSGDLSVYWYQQSLDQGLQFLIQYYNGEERAKGNILERFSAQQFPDLHSELNLSSLELGDSALYFCASSAGTANYGYTFGSGTRLTVV.

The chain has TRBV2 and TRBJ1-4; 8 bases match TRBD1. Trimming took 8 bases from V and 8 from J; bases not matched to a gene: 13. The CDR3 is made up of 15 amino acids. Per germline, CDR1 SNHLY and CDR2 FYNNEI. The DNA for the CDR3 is TGTGCCAGCTTCTACAGGGGGGGCCTCGGGGAAAAACTGTTTTTT. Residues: CASFYRGGLGEKLFF.

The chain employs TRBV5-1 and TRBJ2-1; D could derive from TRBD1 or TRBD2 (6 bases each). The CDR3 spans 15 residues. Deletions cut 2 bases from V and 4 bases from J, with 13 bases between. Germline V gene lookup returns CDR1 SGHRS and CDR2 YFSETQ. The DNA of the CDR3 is TGCGCCAGCAGCTTTGACCCGGGGGCATACAATGAGCAGTTCTTC. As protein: CASSFDPGAYNEQFF.